These 25 T cell receptor beta chains came from one sample sequenced in a study of shared clonotypes between healthy human individuals. Naivety among CD8 cells was defined by CD45RO negativity and positive CCR7 selection, thereby excluding terminally differentiated effector memory CD45RA+ cells. Here immunoSEQ multiplex PCR was the method, and the copy in TCRdb shows in-frame clones only, minus some. Among almost 700,000 clones listed, about 90% were seen once. The specimen was naive CD8+ T cells sorted from blood. The receptors come from a young man in good health.

The rearrangement links TRBV10-3 to TRBJ1-3, with D hard to call. Trimming cost V 10 bases and J 1 base, with 8 bases left between them. The CDR3 spans 12 residues. Per the germline V gene, CDR1 is ENHRY and CDR2 is SYGVKD. The CDR3 reads CATGPSGNTIYF. Written as DNA, the CDR3 is TGTGCCACCGGCCCATCTGGAAACACCATATATTTT.

The chain is built from TRBV7-9 and TRBJ2-7; D is uncertain. The V gene lost 0 bases and the J gene lost 7 bases, with 10 bases spanning the gap. Per germline, CDR1 SEHNR and CDR2 FQNEAQ (reference sequence). The CDR3 is 13 amino acids. This chain's CDR3 is CASSLAGNREQYF. The DNA of the CDR3 is TGTGCCAGCAGCTTAGCGGGCAACAGAGAGCAGTACTTC.

This chain uses TRBV7-2 with TRBJ2-7; no clear D gene. Trimming removed 6 bases at V and 7 bases at J, with 19 bases between. There are 14 residues in the CDR3. Germline CDR1 SGHTA, CDR2 FQGNSA. In DNA form, the CDR3 reads TGTGCCAGCAGTCATCGGTCTCCCCATCAGGAGCAGTACTTC. Translation: CASSHRSPHQEQYF. The whole variable domain, filled in from reference TRBV7-2 and TRBJ2-7, reads GAGVSQSPSNKVTEKGKDVELRCDPISGHTALYWYRQSLGQGLEFLIYFQGNSAPDKSGLPSDRFSAERTGGSVSTLTIQRTQQEDSAVYLCASSHRSPHQEQYFGPGTRLTVT.

V is TRBV7-6 and J is TRBJ1-1; possible D gene TRBD1, 5 bases. The CDR3 extends over 15 amino acids. Germline-derived CDR1 and CDR2 are SGHVS and FNYEAQ. V lost 5 bases, J lost 1 base, and 14 bases lay in between. CDR3 loop: CASSAETGGNTEAFF. The CDR3 bases are TGTGCCAGCAGCGCGGAGACCGGGGGGAACACTGAAGCTTTCTTT.

The rearrangement links TRBV7-9 to TRBJ2-5; TRBD2 matches 10 bases. Trimming cost V 3 bases and J 6 bases; bases outside gene matches: 10. The germline V gene encodes CDR1 SEHNR and CDR2 FQNEAQ (reference sequence). This CDR3 has 16 residues. Written as DNA, the CDR3 is TGTGCCAGCAGCTTTGCGACTAGCGGGCCCAAACAGACCCAGTACTTC. The encoded protein is CASSFATSGPKQTQYF.

The V call is TRBV27, the J call TRBJ2-3; no firm D call. The CDR3 is made up of 14 amino acids. Trimming cost V 4 bases and J 0 bases, with 8 bases left between them. Germline CDR1 is MNHEY and CDR2 is SMNVEV (reference sequence). CDR3 loop: CASSSRKSTDTQYF. CDR3 in DNA: TGTGCCAGCAGTTCCAGAAAAAGCACAGATACGCAGTATTTT.

The chain joins TRBV27 to TRBJ2-1; D is ambiguous. Trimming removed 4 bases at V and 7 bases at J, with 11 bases between. CDR1 and CDR2 (germline): MNHEY, SMNVEV (reference sequence). There are 13 residues in the CDR3. The CDR3 loop is CASSSGSRNEQFF. As DNA, the CDR3 is TGTGCCAGCAGTTCTGGGTCGCGGAATGAGCAGTTCTTC.

The V gene is TRBV29-1, the J gene TRBJ2-7; D unclear. Trimming took off 1 base at V and 7 bases at J, with 17 bases between the two ends. This CDR3 spans 14 amino acids. In germline, CDR1 is SQVTM, CDR2 ANQGSEA. The CDR3, as DNA: TGCAGCGTTGAAGTAAATGGGATGACTGGAGAGCAGTACTTC. This encodes CSVEVNGMTGEQYF.

This rearrangement joins TRBV5-1 to TRBJ2-3, with 7 nucleotides matching TRBD2. The V gene end was trimmed by 7 bases and the J gene end by 2 bases; junction bases not matched to a gene: 10. The CDR3 extends over 15 amino acids. Germline V gene lookup returns CDR1 SGHRS and CDR2 YFSETQ. The CDR3 reads CASRPYLAATDTQYF. CDR3 sequence (DNA): TGCGCCAGCCGACCTTACCTAGCGGCCACAGATACGCAGTATTTT.

This chain links TRBV4-1 with TRBJ2-7; D uncertain. CDR1 and CDR2 (germline): MGHRA, YSYEKL. The germline V and J ends were trimmed by 2 bases and 2 bases, with 7 bases remaining between them. The CDR3 loop spans 13 amino acids. The CDR3 DNA is TGCGCCAGCAGCCAATTCGGACCCTACGAGCAGTACTTC. Translation: CASSQFGPYEQYF.

The J gene is TRBJ2-7, the V gene TRBV28; 9 positions agree with TRBD2. CDR3 length: 15 amino acids. J gave up 3 bases and V 5 bases, and 8 bases lay outside the gene matches. CDR1 is MDHEN and CDR2 is SYDVKM in the germline V gene. CDR3 amino acids: CASSLRAGGGYEQYF. In DNA, the CDR3 is TGTGCCAGCAGTCTCAGAGCGGGAGGAGGCTACGAGCAGTACTTC.

The J gene is TRBJ2-4, the V gene TRBV21-1. TRBV21-1 counts as a pseudogene. This CDR3 contains 15 residues. The CDR3 protein is CASSKAARRKNIQYF. CDR3 DNA: TGTGCCAGCAGCAAAGCGGCCAGGAGAAAAAACATTCAGTACTTC.

V gene TRBV11-2 combines with J gene TRBJ2-2; 8 bases are shared with TRBD1. This CDR3 is 16 amino acids long. From germline, CDR1 is SGHAT and CDR2 FQNNGV. V was pared by 1 base and J by 6 bases, with 7 bases of the junction left unmatched. DNA of the CDR3: TGTGCCAGCAGCTTAGTTCCGGACAGGGTTTCCGGGGAGCTGTTTTTT. Translation: CASSLVPDRVSGELFF.

V gene TRBV28 combines with J gene TRBJ2-7, with a weak D call TRBD2 (5 bases). The CDR3 sequence is 15 residues long. With 6 bases removed from V and 4 bases from J, the gap between germline ends came to 19 bases. Germline V gene sequence: CDR1 MDHEN, CDR2 SYDVKM. As DNA, the CDR3 is TGTGCCAGCAGCGGGGTCGGTGGGATTGTTTACGAGCAGTACTTC. Protein sequence: CASSGVGGIVYEQYF.

The gene calls are TRBV10-3 and TRBJ2-1; the D is unclear. The germline CDR1 and CDR2 sequences are ENHRY and SYGVKD. CDR3 length: 9 amino acids. Trimming pared 4 bases from V and 16 bases from J, leaving 8 bases between. The CDR3, as DNA: TGTGCCATCAGTGCAAGGGCCTTCTTC. Protein product: CAISARAFF.

The chain combines TRBV7-9 with TRBJ2-2; possibly TRBD2 for D (6 bases). The CDR3 length is 15 residues. Germline CDR1 SEHNR, CDR2 FQNEAQ (reference sequence). Trimming cost V 4 bases and J 5 bases, with 14 bases left between them. CDR3 region: CASSSTVGRTGELFF. For the CDR3, the DNA is TGTGCCAGCAGCTCAACAGTGGGGAGGACCGGGGAGCTGTTTTTT.

The genes are TRBV6-1 and TRBJ1-3; D gene unclear. Germline V CDR1 and CDR2: MNHNS, SASEGT. The V end lost 2 bases, the J end lost 0 bases, and 11 bases lay between the germline ends. This CDR3 is built from 16 residues. CDR3 protein: CASSESSQNSGNTIYF. The CDR3 bases are TGTGCCAGCAGTGAATCGTCTCAGAACTCTGGAAACACCATATATTTT.

The chain employs TRBV29-1 and TRBJ2-1; 16 nucleotides match TRBD2. Trimming cost V 1 base and J 8 bases; bases outside gene matches: 11. Germline CDR1 reads SQVTM; CDR2 reads ANQGSEA. The CDR3 loop spans 18 amino acids. The CDR3 loop reads CSVEAGLAGGPGLDEQFF. CDR3 in DNA: TGCAGCGTTGAAGCGGGACTAGCGGGAGGGCCCGGATTGGATGAGCAGTTCTTC.

On this clone itself: Other DNA sequences in the same sample also yield this CDR3. This chain connects TRBV7-9 to TRBJ2-7, with 13 bases identical to TRBD2. CDR3 size: 16 residues. V dropped 0 bases and J dropped 2; count of bases not matched to a gene: 1. Germline CDR1 and CDR2: SEHNR and FQNEAQ (reference sequence). CDR3 sequence (DNA): TGTGCCAGCAGCTTAGCCGGGACTAGCGGGACCTACGAGCAGTACTTC. This translates into CASSLAGTSGTYEQYF.

This chain uses TRBV14 with TRBJ2-1, with 10 nucleotides matching TRBD1. V lost 5 bases and J lost 8; bases outside the gene matches: 9. Germline-derived CDR1 and CDR2 are SGHDN and FVKESK. The CDR3 has 15 amino acids. The chain's CDR3 is CASSEGTGVFYEQFF. DNA of the CDR3: TGTGCCAGCAGCGAAGGGACAGGGGTTTTTTATGAGCAGTTCTTC. Drawing the rest from reference TRBV14 and TRBJ2-1, the complete variable domain is EAGVTQFPSHSVIEKGQTVTLRCDPISGHDNLYWYRRVMGKEIKFLLHFVKESKQDESGMPNNRFLAERTGGTYSTLKVQPAELEDSGVYFCASSEGTGVFYEQFFGPGTRLTVL.

V and J are TRBV27 and TRBJ2-5; TRBD2 aligns across 11 bases. V dropped 5 bases and J dropped 3; count of bases not matched to a gene: 5. Germline CDR1 MNHEY, CDR2 SMNVEV (reference sequence). CDR3 size: 15 residues. CDR3 bases: TGTGCCAGCAGTGCACTAGCGGGAGAGGAAGAGACCCAGTACTTC. Translation gives CASSALAGEEETQYF.

The chain couples TRBV28 to TRBJ1-5, with D hard to call. There are 13 residues in the CDR3. The germline V and J ends were trimmed by 4 bases and 5 bases, with 9 bases remaining between them. Germline CDR1 MDHEN, CDR2 SYDVKM. This CDR3 reads CASSSRTYQPQHF. The CDR3 nucleotides read TGTGCCAGCAGTTCCCGGACCTATCAGCCCCAGCATTTT.

A note on this clone: It differs at one base from a far larger clone, so likely a read error. At the DNA level, this CDR3 is encoded by other sequences in the same sample as well. This chain connects TRBV7-2 to TRBJ2-7; D gene ambiguous. V shed 0 bases and J shed 4 bases, with 4 bases lying between them. The CDR3 extends over 12 amino acids. Germline V lookup: CDR1 SGHTA, CDR2 FQGNSA. The CDR3 reads CASSLARYEQYF. CDR3 nucleotides: TGTGCCAGCAGCTTAGCGCGGTACGAGCAGTACTTC.

This clone occurred once. The chain uses TRBV28 and TRBJ1-2; TRBD1 might be the D (6 bases). There are 15 residues in the CDR3. Trimming shortened V by 6 bases and J by 6 bases, and 20 bases separated the two germline ends. The germline CDR1 and CDR2 sequences are MDHEN and SYDVKM. Written as DNA, the CDR3 is TGTGCCAGCAGCCCTGGACAGTTGCTGGTCGATGGCTACACCTTC. This encodes CASSPGQLLVDGYTF.

This chain uses TRBV2 with TRBJ2-2; weak D call: TRBD1 (5 bases). This CDR3 is 14 amino acids long. CDR1 and CDR2 (germline): SNHLY, FYNNEI. V lost 6 bases and J lost 2, with 10 bases in between. CDR3 in amino acids: CASSPTVNTGELFF. The CDR3 DNA reads TGTGCCAGCAGCCCGACAGTTAACACCGGGGAGCTGTTTTTT.